This T cell receptor beta chain was observed in a study of response to subunit inactivated influenza vaccine. V was pared by 8 bases and J by 4 bases, with 17 bases between. Per germline, CDR1 LGHNA and CDR2 YSLEER. The CDR3 contains 14 residues. Via MiXCR, TCRdb re-called the RT-PCR reads, giving one row per CDR3 protein. The sample lists 700,000 to 800,000 distinct CDR3 sequences, approximately 18% occurring once. Study-level points and caveats: Researchers suggested that each seasonal influenza vaccination recruits few new T cells.

As for this clonotype: Its matching antigen is unknown.

The clonotype was recovered from a man in his forties or fifties who received an inactivated influenza vaccine. The source material was PBMCs from blood, sampled roughly 5 days after vaccination. The chain recombines TRBV4-3 with TRBJ1-1, with D possibly matching TRBD1 (5 bases). Here the CDR3 DNA reads TGCGCCAGCGCCCCTGGGAACAGGCTCACTGAAGCTTTCTTT. It encodes CASAPGNRLTEAFF.